One sample yielded the 6 T cell receptor beta chains listed below, sequenced in a study of blood T cell repertoires in COVID-19. Method: immunoSEQ multiplex PCR; TCRdb's copy keeps in-frame clones and lacks some. The repertoire has some 370,000 clones, around four fifths of them found once; the top ten carry approximately 5%. What was sequenced was PBMCs or T cells enriched from blood (not recorded which). These receptors came from a woman aged 45-65 years who had recovered from COVID-19.

This clone was observed a few times. This same CDR3 is encoded by further DNA sequences in the sample. This CDR3 is CASSQGQGNEKLFF. The CDR3 DNA reads TGCGCCAGCAGCCAGGGACAGGGGAACGAAAAACTGTTTTTT. The gene calls are TRBV4-1 and TRBJ1-4, with TRBD1 matching over 10 bases. The CDR3 sequence is 14 residues long. V shed 3 bases and J 8 bases; nucleotides not matched to a gene: 3. Germline CDR1 and CDR2: MGHRA and YSYEKL.

The chain has TRBV2 and TRBJ1-2, with 7 bases lining up with TRBD1. V lost 5 bases to trimming and J lost 4 bases; unmatched junction nucleotides: 7. The germline CDR1 and CDR2 sequences are SNHLY and FYNNEI. CDR3 length: 14 residues. The CDR3 DNA is TGTGCCAGCAGTTCTACAGGGGCCCTCTATGGCTACACCTTC. Translating gives CASSSTGALYGYTF.

CDR3 DNA: TGTGCCAGTAGTCCGAGACAGGGCGTGGAGGAAAAACTGTTTTTT. This sequence encodes CASSPRQGVEEKLFF. This chain joins TRBV19 and TRBJ1-4; 7 bases are shared with TRBD1. J lost 8 bases, V lost 5 bases, and 11 bases had no gene match. The germline V gene encodes CDR1 LNHDA and CDR2 SQIVND (reference sequence). The CDR3 is made up of 15 amino acids. Supplemented by reference TRBV19 and TRBJ1-4, the full variable domain reads DGGITQSPKYLFRKEGQNVTLSCEQNLNHDAMYWYRQDPGQGLRLIYYSQIVNDFQKGDIAEGYSVSREKKESFPLTVTSAQKNPTAFYLCASSPRQGVEEKLFFGSGTQLSVL.

The V and J genes are TRBV14 and TRBJ2-1; unclear D gene. The CDR3 has 14 amino acids. Germline lookup yields CDR1 SGHDN and CDR2 FVKESK. V was clipped by 1 base and J by 2 bases, with 6 bases between them. The CDR3 region is CASSQALPYNEQFF. In DNA, the CDR3 is TGTGCCAGCAGCCAAGCCCTACCCTACAATGAGCAGTTCTTC.

This clone has more than one count but fewer than ten. The chain links TRBV19 to TRBJ1-3; D remains unclear. V was shortened by 3 bases and J by 0 bases, with 9 bases between the two germline ends. Germline CDR1 is LNHDA and CDR2 is SQIVND (reference sequence). The CDR3 extends over 15 amino acids. DNA for the CDR3: TGTGCCAGTAGTATCCCGTGGCCCTCTGGAAACACCATATATTTT. Translation: CASSIPWPSGNTIYF.

The CDR3 region is CASSRGLTSGSNEQFF. CDR3 sequence (DNA): TGTGCCAGCAGCCGCGGATTAACTAGCGGGAGCAATGAGCAGTTCTTC. The chain links TRBV27 to TRBJ2-1, with 11 bases identical to TRBD2. The CDR3 totals 16 residues. With V trimmed by 6 bases and J by 6 bases, 10 bases remained unmatched. CDR1 and CDR2 (germline): MNHEY, SMNVEV (reference sequence).